The rows below give T cell receptor beta chains drawn from one sample of a study of control samples from healthy donors and cancer patients. The table came from immunoSEQ multiplex PCR; TCRdb's copy has only in-frame clones and leaves some out. The sample lists 100,000 to 150,000 clones, about 92% occurring once. The sequenced material came from blood. Every receptor here comes from a woman aged 50 to 60 in good health. The CDR3 runs from the conserved cysteine through the conserved F or W. The D gene is left open where the match is weak. Clone size, where shown, is once, few, many, or a class for clones that have expanded.

len	v_gene	d_gene	abundance	j_gene	CDR3aa	CDR3nt
15	TRBV6-5	TRBD2	NA	TRBJ2-2	CASSDSSGGTGELFF	TGTGCCAGCAGTGACTCTAGCGGGGGTACCGGGGAGCTGTTTTTT
15	TRBV6-4	NA	NA	TRBJ1-1	CASSLTPGQNTEAFF	TGTGCCAGCAGCCTGACCCCGGGACAGAACACTGAAGCTTTCTTT
13	TRBV10-2	NA	NA	TRBJ2-7	CASSDRAGVEQYF	TGCGCCAGCAGCGACCGGGCGGGCGTAGAGCAGTACTTC
13	TRBV12-3/TRBV12-4	NA	NA	TRBJ1-2	CASSNGLNYGYTF	TGTGCCAGCAGCAATGGGCTGAACTATGGCTACACCTTC
13	TRBV7-8	NA	NA	TRBJ2-3	CASTGTPTDTQYF	TGTGCCAGCACCGGGACACCCACAGATACGCAGTATTTT
14	TRBV19	NA	NA	TRBJ2-2	CASSIPGSTGELFF	TGTGCCAGTAGTATTCCCGGATCTACCGGGGAGCTGTTTTTT
14	TRBV6-5	TRBD2	NA	TRBJ2-7	CASRTSGSSYEQYF	TGTGCCAGCAGGACTAGCGGGAGCTCCTACGAGCAGTACTTC
15	TRBV20-1	TRBD1	NA	TRBJ2-5	CSASDRDRGQETQYF	TGCAGTGCTAGTGACCGGGACAGGGGACAAGAGACCCAGTACTTC
15	TRBV7-6	NA	once	TRBJ2-2	CASSPRGTNTGELFF	TGTGCCAGCAGCCCCCGGGGGACGAACACCGGGGAGCTGTTTTTT
14	TRBV5-4	TRBD1	NA	TRBJ2-5	CASSLGTGGETQYF	TGTGCCAGCAGCTTAGGGACAGGGGGGGAGACCCAGTACTTC
18	TRBV18	NA	NA	TRBJ1-3	CASSPPPGPWDSGNTIYF	TGTGCCAGCTCACCACCTCCGGGGCCTTGGGACTCTGGAAACACCATATATTTT
13	TRBV27	NA	few	TRBJ1-1	CARVGRLITEAFF	TGTGCCAGGGTGGGACGCCTAATCACTGAAGCTTTCTTT
14	TRBV5-1	NA	NA	TRBJ2-5	CASSLEMGVETQYF	TGCGCCAGCAGCTTGGAGATGGGTGTGGAGACCCAGTACTTC
16	TRBV19	NA	NA	TRBJ2-7	CASSIDWTVRAYEQYF	TGTGCCAGTAGTATAGATTGGACAGTTAGGGCCTACGAGCAGTACTTC
14	TRBV11-2	TRBD2	NA	TRBJ2-5	CASSFFGGWETQYF	TGTGCCAGCAGCTTCTTCGGGGGGTGGGAGACCCAGTACTTC
16	TRBV13	TRBD1	NA	TRBJ1-2	CASYPWGQGGNYGYTF	TGTGCCAGCTACCCATGGGGACAGGGGGGAAACTATGGCTACACCTTC
15	TRBV19	NA	few	TRBJ2-6	CASSSQLSGANVLTF	TGTGCCAGTAGCTCACAGCTATCTGGGGCCAACGTCCTGACTTTC
12	TRBV5-4	NA	NA	TRBJ1-6	CASSLHASPLHF	TGTGCCAGCAGCTTGCATGCTTCACCCCTCCACTTT
12	TRBV28	NA	NA	TRBJ2-2	CASSVNTGELFF	TGTGCCAGCAGTGTAAACACCGGGGAGCTGTTTTTT
12	TRBV11-2	NA	NA	TRBJ2-7	CASSGVAYEQYF	TGTGCCAGCAGTGGGGTCGCCTACGAGCAGTACTTC
15	TRBV5-1	NA	once	TRBJ2-5	CASSRGTGPQETQYF	TGCGCCAGCAGCCGCGGGACCGGGCCGCAAGAGACCCAGTACTTC
13	TRBV18	NA	NA	TRBJ2-2	CASSPQKTGELFF	TGTGCCAGCTCACCACAAAAAACCGGGGAGCTGTTTTTT
14	TRBV5-1	TRBD1	NA	TRBJ2-7	CASSIGTVMAEQYF	TGCGCCAGCAGCATCGGGACAGTGATGGCCGAGCAGTACTTC
12	TRBV30	NA	NA	TRBJ1-6	CAWNPTGEPLHF	TGTGCCTGGAACCCGACAGGCGAGCCCCTCCACTTT
16	TRBV19	NA	NA	TRBJ1-4	CASSPSGPRLGEKLFF	TGTGCCAGTAGTCCGTCGGGCCCCCGACTAGGGGAAAAACTGTTTTTT
13	TRBV28	NA	NA	TRBJ1-4	CASSFRRGEKLFF	TGTGCCAGCAGTTTTCGCCGAGGTGAAAAACTGTTTTTT
14	TRBV13	NA	NA	TRBJ1-5	CASSRNGRNQPQHF	TGTGCCAGCAGCAGAAACGGACGGAATCAGCCCCAGCATTTT
15	TRBV5-6	NA	NA	TRBJ2-5	CASSSAGSFQETQYF	TGTGCCAGCAGCTCAGCCGGGAGTTTCCAAGAGACCCAGTACTTC
13	TRBV27	NA	NA	TRBJ2-7	CASSLQGRNEQYF	TGTGCCAGCAGTTTACAGGGGCGTAACGAGCAGTACTTC
13	TRBV19	TRBD1	NA	TRBJ2-7	CASSINRGHEQYF	TGTGCCAGTAGTATCAACAGGGGGCACGAGCAGTACTTC
12	TRBV19	TRBD1	NA	TRBJ1-2	CASTGTGYGYTF	TGTGCCAGTACTGGGACAGGGTATGGCTACACCTTC